Reported below is one T cell receptor beta chain. The sample belongs to a study of blood T cells in healthy people across ages. Using a J-beta primer mix together with a sample-barcoded 5' primer, a second PCR was run for about 7 to 12 cycles. TCRdb independently ran MiXCR on the 5' RACE reads; one entry per CDR3 protein. This table holds 800,000 to 950,000 distinct CDR3 sequences, roughly 28% found once. The CDR3 spans 15 residues. Trimming stripped 3 bases from V and 3 bases from J, with 13 bases between. The V gene's germline CDR1 is SGHRS and CDR2 YFSETQ. These data were likewise used in another study, on T cells of mothers and their children.

This receptor was obtained from a woman aged 40 to 55 in good health. What was sequenced was blood. This sequence joins TRBV5-1 and TRBJ1-5; possible D gene TRBD1, 5 bases. CDR3 DNA sequence: TGCGCCAGCAGCTCTACCCGGACACCCAATCAGCCCCAGCATTTT. As protein: CASSSTRTPNQPQHF.